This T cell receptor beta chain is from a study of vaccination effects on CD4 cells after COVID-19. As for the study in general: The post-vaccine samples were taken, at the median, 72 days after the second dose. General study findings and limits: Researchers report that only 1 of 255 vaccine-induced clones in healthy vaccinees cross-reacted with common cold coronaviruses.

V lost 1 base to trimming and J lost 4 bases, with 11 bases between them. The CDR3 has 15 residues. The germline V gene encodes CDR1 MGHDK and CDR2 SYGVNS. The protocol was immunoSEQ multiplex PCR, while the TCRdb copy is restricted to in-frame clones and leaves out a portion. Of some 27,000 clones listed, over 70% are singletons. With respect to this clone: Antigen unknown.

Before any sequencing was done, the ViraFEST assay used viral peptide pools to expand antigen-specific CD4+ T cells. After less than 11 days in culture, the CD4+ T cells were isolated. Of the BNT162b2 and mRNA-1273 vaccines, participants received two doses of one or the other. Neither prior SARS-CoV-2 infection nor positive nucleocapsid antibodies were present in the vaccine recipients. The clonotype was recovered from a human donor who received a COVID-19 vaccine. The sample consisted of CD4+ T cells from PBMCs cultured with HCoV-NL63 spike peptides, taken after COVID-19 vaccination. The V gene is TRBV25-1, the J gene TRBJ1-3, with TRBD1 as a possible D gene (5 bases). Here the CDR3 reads CASSESGTGGNTIYF. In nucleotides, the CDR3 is TGTGCCAGCAGTGAATCCGGGACCGGGGGAAACACCATATATTTT.